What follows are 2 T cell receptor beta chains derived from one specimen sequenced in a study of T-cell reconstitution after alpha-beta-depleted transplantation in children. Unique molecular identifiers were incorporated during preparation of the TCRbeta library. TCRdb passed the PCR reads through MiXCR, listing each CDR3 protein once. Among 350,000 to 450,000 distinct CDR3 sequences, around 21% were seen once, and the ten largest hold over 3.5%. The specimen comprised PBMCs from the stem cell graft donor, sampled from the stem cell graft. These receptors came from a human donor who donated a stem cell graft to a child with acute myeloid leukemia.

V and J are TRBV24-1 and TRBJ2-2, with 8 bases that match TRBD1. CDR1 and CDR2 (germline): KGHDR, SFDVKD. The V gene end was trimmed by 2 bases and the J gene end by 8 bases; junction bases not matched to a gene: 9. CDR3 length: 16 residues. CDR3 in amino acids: CATSDSGQGLSGELFF. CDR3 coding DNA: TGTGCCACCAGTGATTCCGGACAGGGTCTATCAGGGGAGCTGTTTTTT.

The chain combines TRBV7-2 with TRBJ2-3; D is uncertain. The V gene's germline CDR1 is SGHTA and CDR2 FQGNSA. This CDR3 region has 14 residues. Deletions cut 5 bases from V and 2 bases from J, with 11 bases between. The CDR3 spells CASSTISSTDTQYF. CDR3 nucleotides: TGTGCCAGCAGCACCATTTCTTCCACAGATACGCAGTATTTT. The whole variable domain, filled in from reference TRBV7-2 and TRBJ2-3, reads GAGVSQSPSNKVTEKGKDVELRCDPISGHTALYWYRQSLGQGLEFLIYFQGNSAPDKSGLPSDRFSAERTGGSVSTLTIQRTQQEDSAVYLCASSTISSTDTQYFGPGTRLTVL.